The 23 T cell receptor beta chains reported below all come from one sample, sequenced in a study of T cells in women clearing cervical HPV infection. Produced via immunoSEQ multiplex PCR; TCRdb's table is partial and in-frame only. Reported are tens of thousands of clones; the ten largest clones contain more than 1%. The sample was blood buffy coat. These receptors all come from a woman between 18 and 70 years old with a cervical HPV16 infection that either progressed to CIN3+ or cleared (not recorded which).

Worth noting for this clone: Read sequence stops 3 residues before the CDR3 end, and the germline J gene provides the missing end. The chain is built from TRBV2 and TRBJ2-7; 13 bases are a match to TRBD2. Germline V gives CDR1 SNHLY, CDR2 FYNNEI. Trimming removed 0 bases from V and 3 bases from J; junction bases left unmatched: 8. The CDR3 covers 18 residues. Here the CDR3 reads CASSEAFGLAGEGYEQYF. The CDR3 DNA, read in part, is TGTGCCAGCAGTGAAGCTTTCGGACTAGCGGGGGAAGGCTACGAG.

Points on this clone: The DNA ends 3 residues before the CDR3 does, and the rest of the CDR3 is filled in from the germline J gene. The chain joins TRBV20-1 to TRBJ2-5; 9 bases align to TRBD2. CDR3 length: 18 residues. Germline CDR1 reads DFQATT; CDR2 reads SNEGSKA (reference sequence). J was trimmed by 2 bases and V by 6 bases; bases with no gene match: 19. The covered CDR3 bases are TGCAGTGCAAGCCGTTCGAGCGGGGGGCTGGGGAGACAAGAGACC. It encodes CSASRSSGGLGRQET. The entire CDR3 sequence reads CSASRSSGGLGRQETQYF.

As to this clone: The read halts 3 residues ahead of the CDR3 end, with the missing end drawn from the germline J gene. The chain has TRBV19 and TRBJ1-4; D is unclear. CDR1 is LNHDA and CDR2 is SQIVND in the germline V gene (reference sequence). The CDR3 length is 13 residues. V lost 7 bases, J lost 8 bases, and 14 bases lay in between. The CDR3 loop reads CASKMADHEKLFF. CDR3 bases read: TGTGCCAGTAAGATGGCGGATCACGAAAAA.

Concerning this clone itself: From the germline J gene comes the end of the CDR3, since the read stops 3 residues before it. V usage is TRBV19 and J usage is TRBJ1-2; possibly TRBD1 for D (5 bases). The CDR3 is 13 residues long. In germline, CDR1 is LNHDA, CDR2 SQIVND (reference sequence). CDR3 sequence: CASSIPGLKGYTF. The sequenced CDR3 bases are TGTGCCAGTAGTATCCCAGGGCTAAAAGGC.

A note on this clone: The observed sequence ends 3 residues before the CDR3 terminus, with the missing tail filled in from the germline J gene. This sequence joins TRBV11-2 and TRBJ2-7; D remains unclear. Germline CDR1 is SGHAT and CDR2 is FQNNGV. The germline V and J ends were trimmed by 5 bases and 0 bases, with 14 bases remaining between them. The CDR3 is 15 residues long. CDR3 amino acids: CASSQSLGSSYEQYF. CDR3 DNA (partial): TGTGCCAGCAGCCAGTCTTTGGGCAGCTCCTACGAG.

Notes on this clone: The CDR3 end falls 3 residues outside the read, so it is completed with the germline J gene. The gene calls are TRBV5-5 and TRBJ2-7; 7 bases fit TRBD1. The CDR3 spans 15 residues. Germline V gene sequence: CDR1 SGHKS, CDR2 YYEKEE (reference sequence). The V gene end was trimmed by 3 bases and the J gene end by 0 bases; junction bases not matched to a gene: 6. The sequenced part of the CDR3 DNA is TGTGCCAGCAGCTGGACGGGACAGCTCTCCTACGAG. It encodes CASSWTGQLSYE. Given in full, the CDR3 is CASSWTGQLSYEQYF.

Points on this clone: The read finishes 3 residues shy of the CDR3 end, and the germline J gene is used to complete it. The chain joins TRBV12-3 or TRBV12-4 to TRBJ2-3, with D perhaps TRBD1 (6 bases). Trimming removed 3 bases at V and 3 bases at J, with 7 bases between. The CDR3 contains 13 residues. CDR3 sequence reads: CASSFQGTDTQYF. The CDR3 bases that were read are TGTGCCAGCAGTTTCCAGGGGACAGATACG.

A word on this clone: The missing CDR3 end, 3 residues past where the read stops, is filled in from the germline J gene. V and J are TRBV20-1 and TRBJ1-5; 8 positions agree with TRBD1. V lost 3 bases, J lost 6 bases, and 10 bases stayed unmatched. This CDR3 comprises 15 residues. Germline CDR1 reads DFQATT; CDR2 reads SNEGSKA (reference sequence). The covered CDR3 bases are TGCAGTGCTAGGGAGCAGGGGGCAGGGAGTCAGCCC. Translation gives CSAREQGAGSQP. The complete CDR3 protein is CSAREQGAGSQPQHF.

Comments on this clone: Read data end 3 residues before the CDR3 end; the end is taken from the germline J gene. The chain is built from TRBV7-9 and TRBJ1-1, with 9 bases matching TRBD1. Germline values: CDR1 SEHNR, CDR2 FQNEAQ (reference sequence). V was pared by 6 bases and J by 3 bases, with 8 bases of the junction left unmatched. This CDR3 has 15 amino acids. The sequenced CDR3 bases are TGTGCCAGCAGTTTTACAGGGGGCGCGGACACTGAA. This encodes CASSFTGGADTE. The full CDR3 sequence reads CASSFTGGADTEAFF. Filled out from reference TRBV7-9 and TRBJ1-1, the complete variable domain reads DTGVSQNPRHKITKRGQNVTFRCDPISEHNRLYWYRQTLGQGPEFLTYFQNEAQLEKSRLLSDRFSAERPKGSFSTLEIQRTEQGDSAMYLCASSFTGGADTEAFFGQGTRLTVV.

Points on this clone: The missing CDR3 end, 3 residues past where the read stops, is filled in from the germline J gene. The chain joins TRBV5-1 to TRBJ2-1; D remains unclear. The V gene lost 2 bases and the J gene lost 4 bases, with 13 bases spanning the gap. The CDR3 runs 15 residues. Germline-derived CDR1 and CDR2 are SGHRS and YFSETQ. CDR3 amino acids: CASSLGAYRYNEQFF. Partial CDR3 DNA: TGCGCCAGCAGCTTAGGTGCCTACAGATACAATGAG.

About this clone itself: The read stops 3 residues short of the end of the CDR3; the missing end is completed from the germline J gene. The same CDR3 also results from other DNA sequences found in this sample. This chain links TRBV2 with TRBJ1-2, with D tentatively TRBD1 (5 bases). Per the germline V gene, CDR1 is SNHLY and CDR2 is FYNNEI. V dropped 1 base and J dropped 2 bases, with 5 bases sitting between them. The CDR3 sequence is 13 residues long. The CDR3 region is CASSEDRNYGYTF. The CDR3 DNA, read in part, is TGTGCCAGCAGTGAAGACAGGAACTATGGC.

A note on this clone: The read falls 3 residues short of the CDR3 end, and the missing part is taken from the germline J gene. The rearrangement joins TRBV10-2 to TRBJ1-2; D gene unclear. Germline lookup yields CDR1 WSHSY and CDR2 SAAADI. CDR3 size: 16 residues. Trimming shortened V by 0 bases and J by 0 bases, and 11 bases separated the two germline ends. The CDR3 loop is CASSESGLGANYGYTF. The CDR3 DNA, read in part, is TGCGCCAGCAGTGAGTCCGGCCTAGGAGCTAACTATGGC.

The CDR3 loop is CASSLAVAYNEQFF. The CDR3 DNA, read in part, is TGCGCCAGCAGCTTGGCGGTAGCCTACAATGAG. The rearrangement joins TRBV5-1 to TRBJ2-1, with no clear D. The sequence runs out 3 residues before the end of the CDR3; the remainder is reconstructed from the germline J gene. Germline CDR1 SGHRS, CDR2 YFSETQ. V lost 0 bases and J 2 bases, leaving 6 bases between the germline ends. This CDR3 has 14 amino acids.

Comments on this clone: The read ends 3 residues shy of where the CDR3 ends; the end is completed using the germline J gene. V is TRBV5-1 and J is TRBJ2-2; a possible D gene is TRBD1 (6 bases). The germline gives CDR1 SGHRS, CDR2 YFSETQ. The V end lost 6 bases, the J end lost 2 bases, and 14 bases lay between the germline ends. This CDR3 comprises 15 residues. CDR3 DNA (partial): TGCGCCAGCACACCAGGGGCCGTTAACACCGGGGAG. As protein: CASTPGAVNTGE. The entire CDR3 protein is CASTPGAVNTGELFF.

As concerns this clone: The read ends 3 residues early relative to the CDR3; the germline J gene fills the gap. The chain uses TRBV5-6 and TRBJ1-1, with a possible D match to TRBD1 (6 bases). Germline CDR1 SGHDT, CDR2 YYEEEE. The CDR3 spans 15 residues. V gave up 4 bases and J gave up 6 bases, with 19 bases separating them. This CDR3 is CASSGLTGRGPEAFF. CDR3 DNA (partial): TGTGCCAGCAGCGGATTGACAGGTCGGGGCCCTGAA.

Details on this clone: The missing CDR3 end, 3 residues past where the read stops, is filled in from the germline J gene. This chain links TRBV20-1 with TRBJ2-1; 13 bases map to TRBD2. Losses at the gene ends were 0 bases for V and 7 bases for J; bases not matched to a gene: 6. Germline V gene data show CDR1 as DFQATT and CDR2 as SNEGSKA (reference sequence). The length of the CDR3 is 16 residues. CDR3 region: CSARDQLAGGGNEQFF. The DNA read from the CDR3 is TGCAGTGCTAGAGATCAACTAGCGGGAGGGGGGAATGAG.

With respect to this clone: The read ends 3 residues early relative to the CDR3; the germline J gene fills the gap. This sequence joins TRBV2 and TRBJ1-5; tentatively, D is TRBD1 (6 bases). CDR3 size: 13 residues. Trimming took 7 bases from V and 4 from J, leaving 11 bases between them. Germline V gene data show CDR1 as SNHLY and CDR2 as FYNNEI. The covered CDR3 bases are TGTGCCAGCACCCTGGACAGAAATCAGCCC. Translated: CASTLDRNQP. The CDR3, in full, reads CASTLDRNQPQHF.

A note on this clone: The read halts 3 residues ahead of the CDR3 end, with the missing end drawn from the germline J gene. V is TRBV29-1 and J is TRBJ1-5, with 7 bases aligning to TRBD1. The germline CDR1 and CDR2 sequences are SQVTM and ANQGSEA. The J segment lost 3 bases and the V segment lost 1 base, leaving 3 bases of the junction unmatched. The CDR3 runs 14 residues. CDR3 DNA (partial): TGCAGCGTTGAAGGGACAGGCCCCAATCAGCCC. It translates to CSVEGTGPNQP. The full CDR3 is CSVEGTGPNQPQHF. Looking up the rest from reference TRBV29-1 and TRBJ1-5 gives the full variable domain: SAVISQKPSRDICQRGTSLTIQCQVDSQVTMMFWYRQQPGQSLTLIATANQGSEATYESGFVIDKFPISRPNLTFSTLTVSNMSPEDSSIYLCSVEGTGPNQPQHFGDGTRLSIL.

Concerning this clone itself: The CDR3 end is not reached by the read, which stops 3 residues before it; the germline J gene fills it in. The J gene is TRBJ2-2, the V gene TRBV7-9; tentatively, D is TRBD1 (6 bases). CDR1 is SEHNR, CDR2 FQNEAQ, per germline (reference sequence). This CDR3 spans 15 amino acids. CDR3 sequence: CASSPGQTPDEKLFF. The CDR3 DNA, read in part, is TGTGCCAGCAGCCCCGGACAGACCCCTGATGAAAAG. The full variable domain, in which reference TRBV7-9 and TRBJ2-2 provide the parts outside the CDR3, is DTGVSQNPRHKITKRGQNVTFRCDPISEHNRLYWYRQTLGQGPEFLTYFQNEAQLEKSRLLSDRFSAERPKGSFSTLEIQRTEQGDSAMYLCASSPGQTPDEKLFFGEGSRLTVL.

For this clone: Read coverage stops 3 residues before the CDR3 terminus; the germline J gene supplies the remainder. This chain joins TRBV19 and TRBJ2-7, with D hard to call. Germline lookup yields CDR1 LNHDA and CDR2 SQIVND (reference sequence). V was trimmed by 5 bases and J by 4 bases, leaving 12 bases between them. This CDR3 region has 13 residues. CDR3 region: CASSPPVGYEQYF. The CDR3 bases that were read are TGTGCCAGTAGTCCACCGGTCGGGTACGAG.

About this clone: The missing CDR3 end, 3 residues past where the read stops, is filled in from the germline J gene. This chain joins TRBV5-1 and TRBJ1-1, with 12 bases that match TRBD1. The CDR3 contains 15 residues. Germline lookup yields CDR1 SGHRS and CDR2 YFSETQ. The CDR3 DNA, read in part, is TGCGCCAGCAGCCAGGGACAGGGGGCTACACCCGAA. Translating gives CASSQGQGATPE. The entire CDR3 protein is CASSQGQGATPEAFF.

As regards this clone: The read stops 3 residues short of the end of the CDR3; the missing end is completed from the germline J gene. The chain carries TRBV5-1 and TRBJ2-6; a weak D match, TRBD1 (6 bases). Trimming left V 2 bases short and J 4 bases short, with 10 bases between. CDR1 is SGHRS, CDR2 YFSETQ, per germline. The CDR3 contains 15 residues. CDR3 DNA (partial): TGCGCCAGCAGCTTAACAGGGTCCGGGGCCAACGTC. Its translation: CASSLTGSGANV. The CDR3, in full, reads CASSLTGSGANVLTF.

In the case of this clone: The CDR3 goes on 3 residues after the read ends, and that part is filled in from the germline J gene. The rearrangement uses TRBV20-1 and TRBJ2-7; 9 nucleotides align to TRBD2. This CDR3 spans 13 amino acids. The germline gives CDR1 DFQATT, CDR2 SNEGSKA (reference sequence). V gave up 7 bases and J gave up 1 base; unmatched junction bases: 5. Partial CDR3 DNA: TGCAGTGGCCTGCGGGGGGGATCCTACGAG. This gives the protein CSGLRGGSYE. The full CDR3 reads CSGLRGGSYEQYF.